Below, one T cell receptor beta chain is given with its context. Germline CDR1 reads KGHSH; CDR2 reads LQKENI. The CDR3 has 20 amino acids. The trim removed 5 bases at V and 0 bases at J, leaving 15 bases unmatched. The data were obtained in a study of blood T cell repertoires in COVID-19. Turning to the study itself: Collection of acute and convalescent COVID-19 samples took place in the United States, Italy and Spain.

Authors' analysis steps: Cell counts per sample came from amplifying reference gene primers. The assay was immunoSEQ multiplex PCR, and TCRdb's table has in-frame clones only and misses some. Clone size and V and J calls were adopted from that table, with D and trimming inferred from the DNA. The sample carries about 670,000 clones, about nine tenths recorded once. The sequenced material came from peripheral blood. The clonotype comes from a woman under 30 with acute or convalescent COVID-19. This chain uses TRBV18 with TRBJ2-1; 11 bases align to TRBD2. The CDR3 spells CASSSLRLAGGGSSYNEQFF. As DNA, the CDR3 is TGTGCCAGCTCATCCCTCCGCCTAGCGGGGGGCGGGAGCTCCTACAATGAGCAGTTCTTC.